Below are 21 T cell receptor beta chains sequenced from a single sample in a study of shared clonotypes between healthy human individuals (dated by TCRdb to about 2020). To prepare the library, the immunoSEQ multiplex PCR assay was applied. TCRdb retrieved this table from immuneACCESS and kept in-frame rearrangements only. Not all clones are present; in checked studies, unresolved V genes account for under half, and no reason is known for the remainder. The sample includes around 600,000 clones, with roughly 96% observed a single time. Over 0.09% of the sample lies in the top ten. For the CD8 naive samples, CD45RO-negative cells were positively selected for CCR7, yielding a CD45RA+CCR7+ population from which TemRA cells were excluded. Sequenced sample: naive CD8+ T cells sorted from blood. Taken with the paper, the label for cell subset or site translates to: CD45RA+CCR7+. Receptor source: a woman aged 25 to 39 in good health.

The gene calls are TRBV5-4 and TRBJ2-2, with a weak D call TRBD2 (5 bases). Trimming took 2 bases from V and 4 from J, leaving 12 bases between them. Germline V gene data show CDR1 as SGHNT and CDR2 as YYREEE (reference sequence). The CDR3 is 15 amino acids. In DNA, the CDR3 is TGTGCCAGCAGCTTTAGAGGGAGTGGCACCGGGGAGCTGTTTTTT. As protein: CASSFRGSGTGELFF.

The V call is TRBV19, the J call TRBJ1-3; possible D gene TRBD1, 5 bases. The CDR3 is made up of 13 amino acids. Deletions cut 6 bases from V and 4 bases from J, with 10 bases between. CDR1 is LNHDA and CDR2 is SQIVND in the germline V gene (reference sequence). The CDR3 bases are TGTGCCAGTAGCTGGGGCCCCGGAAACACCATATATTTT. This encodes CASSWGPGNTIYF.

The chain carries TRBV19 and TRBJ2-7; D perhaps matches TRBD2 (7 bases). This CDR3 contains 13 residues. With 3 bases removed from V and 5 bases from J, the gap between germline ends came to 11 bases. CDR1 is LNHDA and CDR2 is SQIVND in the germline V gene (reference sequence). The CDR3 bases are TGTGCCAGTAGTATCGGGGAGGGGGACGAGCAGTACTTC. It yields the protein CASSIGEGDEQYF.

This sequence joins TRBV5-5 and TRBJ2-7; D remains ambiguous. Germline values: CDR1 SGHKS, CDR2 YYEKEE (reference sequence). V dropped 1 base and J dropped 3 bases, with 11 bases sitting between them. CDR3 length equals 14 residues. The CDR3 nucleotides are TGTGCCAGCAGCTTGAGCCGATCCTTCTACGAGCAGTACTTC. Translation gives CASSLSRSFYEQYF.

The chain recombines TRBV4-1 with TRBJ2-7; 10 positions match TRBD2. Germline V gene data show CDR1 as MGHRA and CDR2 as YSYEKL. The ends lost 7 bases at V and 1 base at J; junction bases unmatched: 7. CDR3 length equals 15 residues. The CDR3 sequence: CASKEELAGSYEQYF. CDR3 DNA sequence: TGCGCCAGCAAGGAGGAACTAGCGGGATCCTACGAGCAGTACTTC.

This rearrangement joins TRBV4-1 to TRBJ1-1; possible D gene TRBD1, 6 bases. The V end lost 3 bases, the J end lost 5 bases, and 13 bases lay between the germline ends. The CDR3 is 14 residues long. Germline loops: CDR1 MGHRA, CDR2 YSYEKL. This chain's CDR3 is CASSHSRGSTEAFF. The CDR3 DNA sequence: TGCGCCAGCAGCCACTCCAGGGGTTCGACTGAAGCTTTCTTT.

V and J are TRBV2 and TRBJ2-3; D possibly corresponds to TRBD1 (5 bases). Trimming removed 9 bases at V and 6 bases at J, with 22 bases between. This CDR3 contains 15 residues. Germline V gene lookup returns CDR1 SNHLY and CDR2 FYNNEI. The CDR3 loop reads CASTLRTDNTDTQYF. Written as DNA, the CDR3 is TGTGCCAGTACACTACGGACGGACAACACGGATACGCAGTATTTT.

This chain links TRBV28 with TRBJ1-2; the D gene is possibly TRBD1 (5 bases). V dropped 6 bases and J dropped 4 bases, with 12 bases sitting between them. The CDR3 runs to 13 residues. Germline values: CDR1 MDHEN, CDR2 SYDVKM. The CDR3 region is CASSYDSSYGYTF. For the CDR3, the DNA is TGTGCCAGCAGCTACGACAGCTCCTATGGCTACACCTTC.

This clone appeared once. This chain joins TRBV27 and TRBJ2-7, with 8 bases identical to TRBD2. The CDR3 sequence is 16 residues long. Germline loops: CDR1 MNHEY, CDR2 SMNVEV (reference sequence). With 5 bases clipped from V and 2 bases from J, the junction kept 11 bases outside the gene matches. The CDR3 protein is CASSGTLTSVAYEQYF. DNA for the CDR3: TGTGCCAGCAGTGGTACCCTGACTAGCGTCGCCTACGAGCAGTACTTC.

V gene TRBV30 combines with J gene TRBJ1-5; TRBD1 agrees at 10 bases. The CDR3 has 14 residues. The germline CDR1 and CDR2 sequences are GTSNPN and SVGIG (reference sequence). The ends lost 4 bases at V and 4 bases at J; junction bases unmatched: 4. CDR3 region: CAWTPGQGNQPQHF. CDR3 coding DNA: TGTGCCTGGACTCCGGGACAGGGGAATCAGCCCCAGCATTTT.

The CDR3 sequence: CASSDRRSSYNEQFF. The CDR3, as DNA: TGTGCCAGTAGCGACCGGCGTAGCTCCTACAATGAGCAGTTCTTC. The V gene is TRBV19, the J gene TRBJ2-1; D is unresolved. The V gene lost 6 bases and the J gene lost 0 bases, with 12 bases spanning the gap. CDR3 length: 15 residues. In germline, CDR1 is LNHDA, CDR2 SQIVND (reference sequence). Looking up the rest from reference TRBV19 and TRBJ2-1 gives the full variable domain: DGGITQSPKYLFRKEGQNVTLSCEQNLNHDAMYWYRQDPGQGLRLIYYSQIVNDFQKGDIAEGYSVSREKKESFPLTVTSAQKNPTAFYLCASSDRRSSYNEQFFGPGTRLTVL.

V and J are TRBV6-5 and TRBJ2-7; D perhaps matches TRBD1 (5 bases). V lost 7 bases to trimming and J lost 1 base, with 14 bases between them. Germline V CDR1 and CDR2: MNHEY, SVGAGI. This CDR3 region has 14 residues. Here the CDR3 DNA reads TGTGCCAGCACCTCTGGAGACAGATCCTACGAGCAGTACTTC. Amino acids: CASTSGDRSYEQYF.

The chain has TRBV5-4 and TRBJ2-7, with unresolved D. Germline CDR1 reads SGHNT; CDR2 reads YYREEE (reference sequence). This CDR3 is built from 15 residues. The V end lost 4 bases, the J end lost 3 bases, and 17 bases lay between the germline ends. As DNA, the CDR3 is TGTGCCAGCAGCCCGTCGTATTTGGGGAACTACGAGCAGTACTTC. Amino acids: CASSPSYLGNYEQYF.

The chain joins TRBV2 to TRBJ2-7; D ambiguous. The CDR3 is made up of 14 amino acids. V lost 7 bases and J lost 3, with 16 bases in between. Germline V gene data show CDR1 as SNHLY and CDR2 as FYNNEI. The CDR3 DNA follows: TGTGCCAGCATCGACGCGACACCTATCTACGAGCAGTACTTC. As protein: CASIDATPIYEQYF.

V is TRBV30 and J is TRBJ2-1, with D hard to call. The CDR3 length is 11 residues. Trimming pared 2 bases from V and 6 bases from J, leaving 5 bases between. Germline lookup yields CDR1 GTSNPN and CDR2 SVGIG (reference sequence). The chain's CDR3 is CAWSMANEQFF. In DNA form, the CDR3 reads TGTGCCTGGAGTATGGCCAATGAGCAGTTCTTC.

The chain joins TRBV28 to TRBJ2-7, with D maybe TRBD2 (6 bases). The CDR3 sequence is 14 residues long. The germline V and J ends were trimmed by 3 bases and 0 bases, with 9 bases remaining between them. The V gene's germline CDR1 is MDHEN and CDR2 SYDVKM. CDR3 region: CASSFRGVSYEQYF. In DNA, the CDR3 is TGTGCCAGCAGTTTCCGCGGGGTCTCCTACGAGCAGTACTTC.

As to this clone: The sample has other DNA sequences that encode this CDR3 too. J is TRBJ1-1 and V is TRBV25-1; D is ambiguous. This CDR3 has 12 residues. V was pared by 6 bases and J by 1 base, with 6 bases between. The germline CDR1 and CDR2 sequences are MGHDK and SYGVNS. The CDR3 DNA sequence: TGTGCCAGCAGGGAGGGGAACACTGAAGCTTTCTTT. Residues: CASREGNTEAFF.

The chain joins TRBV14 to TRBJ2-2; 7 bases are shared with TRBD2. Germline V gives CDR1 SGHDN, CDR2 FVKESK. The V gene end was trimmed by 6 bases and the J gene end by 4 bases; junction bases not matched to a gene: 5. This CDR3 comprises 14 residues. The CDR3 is CASRPLAFTGELFF. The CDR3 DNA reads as TGTGCCAGCAGACCACTAGCGTTCACCGGGGAGCTGTTTTTT. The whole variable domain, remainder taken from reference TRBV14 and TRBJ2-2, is EAGVTQFPSHSVIEKGQTVTLRCDPISGHDNLYWYRRVMGKEIKFLLHFVKESKQDESGMPNNRFLAERTGGTYSTLKVQPAELEDSGVYFCASRPLAFTGELFFGEGSRLTVL.

The CDR3 protein is CASSLAPTGLEAFF. The CDR3, as DNA: TGTGCCAGCAGCTTGGCCCCAACAGGACTTGAAGCTTTCTTT. This chain joins TRBV5-4 and TRBJ1-1; D perhaps matches TRBD1 (5 bases). The germline V and J ends were trimmed by 0 bases and 7 bases, with 13 bases remaining between them. This CDR3 has 14 residues. Germline CDR1 reads SGHNT; CDR2 reads YYREEE (reference sequence).

The CDR3 nucleotides read TGTGCCAGCAGGACCGGGACAGGACCAAAAAACGAGCAGTACTTC. Its translation is CASRTGTGPKNEQYF. V usage is TRBV5-4 and J usage is TRBJ2-7, with 8 bases lining up with TRBD1. The V segment lost 5 bases and the J segment 5 bases; nucleotides outside the gene matches: 12. The CDR3 is 15 amino acids. Looked up from germline, CDR1 is SGHNT and CDR2 is YYREEE (reference sequence).

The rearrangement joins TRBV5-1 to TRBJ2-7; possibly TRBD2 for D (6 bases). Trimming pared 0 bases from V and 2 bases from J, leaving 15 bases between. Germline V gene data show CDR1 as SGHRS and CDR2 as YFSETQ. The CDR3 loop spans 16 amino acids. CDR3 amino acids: CASSLALAIDPYEQYF. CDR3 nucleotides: TGCGCCAGCAGCTTGGCTCTAGCGATCGATCCCTACGAGCAGTACTTC.